One sample yielded the 4 T cell receptor beta chains listed below, sequenced in a study of STAT5B mutations in CD4+ large granular lymphocyte leukemia. The table came from immunoSEQ multiplex PCR; TCRdb's copy has only in-frame clones and leaves some out. The table lists 30,000 to 40,000 clones, about 81% of them singletons. The material sequenced was CD4+ T cells from blood buffy coats. These receptors all stem from a human donor in good health.

V usage is TRBV6-1 and J usage is TRBJ2-2; D possibly corresponds to TRBD1 (5 bases). Per germline, CDR1 MNHNS and CDR2 SASEGT. The CDR3 runs to 13 residues. With 6 bases removed from V and 2 bases from J, the gap between germline ends came to 7 bases. CDR3 nucleotides: TGTGCCAGCAGCAGGGTTAACACCGGGGAGCTGTTTTTT. Its translation is CASSRVNTGELFF.

The rearrangement links TRBV9 to TRBJ1-6; D gene unclear. Germline V lookup: CDR1 SGDLS, CDR2 YYNGEE. The CDR3 consists of 13 residues. V was trimmed by 4 bases and J by 5 bases, leaving 7 bases between them. CDR3 DNA: TGTGCCAGCAGCCCCCAAAATAATTCACCCCTCCACTTT. This translates into CASSPQNNSPLHF.

V gene TRBV5-4 combines with J gene TRBJ1-1; D possibly corresponds to TRBD1 (5 bases). Germline CDR1 and CDR2: SGHNT and YYREEE (reference sequence). V lost 0 bases and J lost 3, with 9 bases in between. The CDR3 is 14 residues long. The DNA of the CDR3 is TGTGCCAGCAGCTTGGGGGGGGTCGACACTGAAGCTTTCTTT. It codes for CASSLGGVDTEAFF.

CDR3 nucleotide sequence: TGCGCCAGCAGCTTGGTTAGTTTGGTGGGAGATACGCAGTATTTT. Protein: CASSLVSLVGDTQYF. The chain joins TRBV5-1 to TRBJ2-3, with D hard to call. From germline, CDR1 is SGHRS and CDR2 YFSETQ. V was pared by 0 bases and J by 5 bases, with 13 bases between. CDR3 length: 15 residues. Variable domain in full (rest from reference TRBV5-1 and TRBJ2-3): KAGVTQTPRYLIKTRGQQVTLSCSPISGHRSVSWYQQTPGQGLQFLFEYFSETQRNKGNFPGRFSGRQFSNSRSEMNVSTLELGDSALYLCASSLVSLVGDTQYFGPGTRLTVL.